The present T cell receptor beta chain was sequenced within a study of blood T cell repertoires in COVID-19. Study-level background: COVID-19 samples collected from the United States, Italy and Spain covered acute and convalescent phases.

The table lists this clone with a few counts. The CDR3 loop spans 15 amino acids. The J segment lost 9 bases and the V segment lost 0 bases, leaving 8 bases of the junction unmatched. Germline-derived CDR1 and CDR2 are LGHDT and YNNKEL (reference sequence). Profiling relied on immunoSEQ multiplex PCR, and the TCRdb table lists in-frame clones only, not all of them. The sample includes under 450,000 clones, around 87% of them seen just once. Residents of about two dozen US areas, aged about 18 to 95 years, made up the participants. Participant-given clinical history determined each cohort assignment. The source is a young man who had recovered from COVID-19. The chain recombines TRBV3-1 (or the pseudogene TRBV3-2) with TRBJ1-5; 7 bases fit TRBD1. The specimen sequenced was PBMCs or T cells enriched from blood (not recorded which). The CDR3 coding sequence is TGTGCCAGCAGCCAAGATGGAACCAGGGGGAGGCCCCAGCATTTT. It is translated as CASSQDGTRGRPQHF.